Listed below are T cell receptor beta chains from one sample, sequenced in a study of blood T cell repertoires in COVID-19. The table came from immunoSEQ multiplex PCR; TCRdb's copy has only in-frame clones and leaves some out. The table has around 100,000 clones, around four fifths seen once. Sequenced material: peripheral blood. All receptors derive from a woman in her sixties or seventies with acute or convalescent COVID-19. CDR3s leave out the opening cysteine and the closing phenylalanine or tryptophan.

11 | TRBJ1-2 | TRBV10-3 | AISESIGAGYT
13 | TRBJ1-4 | TRBV18 | ASSPNSPGNEKLF
12 | TRBJ2-3 | TRBV5-1 | ASSLEGYTDTQY
15 | TRBJ2-3 | TRBV10-3 | AIRTPVSGEWTDTQY
13 | TRBJ1-5 | TRBV18 | ASSPGTGGGQPQH
13 | TRBJ2-7 | TRBV14 | ASSLGTGLIYEQY
12 | TRBJ1-1 | TRBV6-1 | ASSELEVVTEAF
10 | TRBJ1-2 | TRBV30 | AWRSDTYGYT
12 | TRBJ2-2 | TRBV2 | ASSAHRGPRELF
12 | TRBJ1-1 | TRBV7-2 | ASSPGGMNTEAF
11 | TRBJ1-4 | TRBV5-1 | ASREVSNEKLF
13 | TRBJ1-6 | TRBV7-9 | ASSLQTGNYSPLH
15 | TRBJ1-2 | TRBV14 | ASSQARQGGSNYGYT
10 | TRBJ1-2 | TRBV3-1/TRBV3-2 | ASSLGTYGYT
15 | TRBJ2-2 | TRBV6-2/TRBV6-3 | ASSYIAGGLNTGELF
14 | TRBJ1-2 | TRBV28 | ASSRGLGGANYGYT
12 | TRBJ1-1 | TRBV19 | ASSIGTGNTEAF
12 | TRBJ1-5 | TRBV2 | ASSDDQVNQPQH
15 | TRBJ2-3 | TRBV18 | ASSPYNSGTGSDTQY
12 | TRBJ2-5 | TRBV6-5 | ASSRRTGRETQY
13 | TRBJ2-5 | TRBV30 | AWSVQDGIAETQY
10 | TRBJ1-1 | TRBV9 | ASTNQGTEAF
13 | TRBJ1-1 | TRBV18 | ASSPARGRSTEAF